The 29 T cell receptor beta chains presented below share a single source sample, sequenced in a study of neurological immune-mediated disorders. One entry per CDR3 protein results from TCRdb running MiXCR on the 5' RACE reads. The sample holds tens of thousands of distinct CDR3 sequences, roughly 4.6% seen once. Material for sequencing was PBMCs. These receptors came from a man in his fifties with multiple sclerosis.

Ten or more counts support this clonotype. The V gene is TRBV7-8, the J gene TRBJ1-4; D possibly corresponds to TRBD1 (6 bases). The CDR3 sequence is 15 residues long. The germline V and J ends were trimmed by 5 bases and 6 bases, with 16 bases remaining between them. CDR1 is SGHVS and CDR2 is FQNEAQ in the germline V gene. This chain's CDR3 is CASSPTTGKDEKLFF. In DNA, the CDR3 is TGTGCCAGCAGCCCTACAACAGGGAAGGATGAAAAACTGTTTTTT.

In its sample, this clonotype was seen many times. The CDR3 loop is CASSFGGGYNEKLFF. The DNA for the CDR3 is TGTGCCAGCAGCTTCGGGGGGGGCTATAATGAAAAACTGTTTTTT. The chain is built from TRBV7-2 and TRBJ1-4; D perhaps matches TRBD1 (6 bases). The length of the CDR3 is 15 residues. Trimming stripped 3 bases from V and 4 bases from J, with 12 bases between. Germline loops: CDR1 SGHTA, CDR2 FQGNSA. The full variable domain, its missing parts supplied by reference TRBV7-2 and TRBJ1-4, is GAGVSQSPSNKVTEKGKDVELRCDPISGHTALYWYRQSLGQGLEFLIYFQGNSAPDKSGLPSDRFSAERTGGSVSTLTIQRTQQEDSAVYLCASSFGGGYNEKLFFGSGTQLSVL.

Ten or more counts support this clonotype. V usage is TRBV11-3 and J usage is TRBJ2-3, with unresolved D. Germline values: CDR1 SGHNT, CDR2 YENEEA. V was clipped by 1 base and J by 3 bases, with 17 bases between them. The CDR3 runs 17 residues. In DNA, the CDR3 is TGTGCCAGCAGCTTAGGGTCTCGGATCGAGATGACAGATACGCAGTATTTT. Its protein is CASSLGSRIEMTDTQYF.

This clonotype has at least ten counts. This sequence joins TRBV20-1 and TRBJ2-1; TRBD1 matches 7 bases. Germline V CDR1 and CDR2: DFQATT, SNEGSKA (reference sequence). This CDR3 has 15 amino acids. The CDR3 DNA sequence: TGCAGCGCCCTTATCGACAGGGCGACCTACAATGAGCAGTTCTTC. Its protein product is CSALIDRATYNEQFF.

This clonotype showed up many times. The chain carries TRBV5-1 and TRBJ2-7, with unresolved D. This CDR3 spans 12 amino acids. The V end was cut by 4 bases, the J end by 5 bases, with 10 bases between. Germline V gene sequence: CDR1 SGHRS, CDR2 YFSETQ. The CDR3 spells CASSLYPDEQYF. The CDR3 DNA is TGCGCCAGCAGCCTCTACCCAGACGAGCAGTACTTC.

This clonotype was found many times. The chain carries TRBV5-1 and TRBJ2-2; D possibly corresponds to TRBD2 (6 bases). The V and J ends lost 0 bases and 9 bases respectively, with 18 bases between them. CDR3 size: 16 residues. CDR1 and CDR2 from the germline V gene are SGHRS and YFSETQ. The CDR3 DNA reads TGCGCCAGCAGCTTGGACCGGGGGTTCGTAGGGCGGGAGCTGTTTTTT. Translation gives CASSLDRGFVGRELFF.

Many counts were recorded for this clonotype. The CDR3 loop is CASSITSGSTDTQYF. In DNA, the CDR3 is TGTGCCAGTAGTATAACTAGCGGTAGCACAGATACGCAGTATTTT. The chain recombines TRBV19 with TRBJ2-3; 8 nucleotides line up with TRBD2. V shed 2 bases and J 0 bases; nucleotides not matched to a gene: 1. The germline V gene has CDR1 LNHDA and CDR2 SQIVND (reference sequence). The CDR3 runs 15 residues.

The chain combines TRBV5-1 with TRBJ2-3, with D perhaps TRBD1 (5 bases). Germline values: CDR1 SGHRS, CDR2 YFSETQ. This CDR3 comprises 15 residues. The germline V and J ends were trimmed by 4 bases and 3 bases, with 15 bases remaining between them. Written as DNA, the CDR3 is TGCGCCAGCAGCCCGACGGTTCAGGGAACAGATACGCAGTATTTT. This encodes CASSPTVQGTDTQYF.

This clonotype came up many times. V gene TRBV24-1 combines with J gene TRBJ2-3; 7 bases are shared with TRBD1. In germline, CDR1 is KGHDR, CDR2 SFDVKD. The CDR3 consists of 15 residues. The V and J ends lost 5 bases and 0 bases, in that order; junction bases with no gene match: 4. The CDR3 here is CATSAGTDSTDTQYF. CDR3 in DNA: TGTGCCACCAGTGCCGGGACAGATAGCACAGATACGCAGTATTTT.

This clonotype was counted ten times or more. V and J are TRBV5-1 and TRBJ2-7; TRBD1 agrees at 11 bases. The CDR3 has 16 residues. Trimming cost V 4 bases and J 0 bases; bases outside gene matches: 6. Germline values: CDR1 SGHRS, CDR2 YFSETQ. The CDR3 coding sequence is TGCGCCAGCAGCCATACCGGGACAGGGGGCTCCTACGAGCAGTACTTC. This sequence encodes CASSHTGTGGSYEQYF.

Ten or more counts support this clonotype. This chain connects TRBV20-1 to TRBJ2-1; D is possibly TRBD2 (6 bases). The germline V gene has CDR1 DFQATT and CDR2 SNEGSKA (reference sequence). The CDR3 length is 12 residues. The germline V and J ends were trimmed by 5 bases and 8 bases, with 13 bases remaining between them. CDR3 region: CSAARDSDEQFF. CDR3 in DNA: TGCAGTGCTGCCCGGGACTCGGATGAGCAGTTCTTC.

This clonotype was picked up many times. The chain is built from TRBV12-3 or TRBV12-4 and TRBJ2-3, with D perhaps TRBD2 (6 bases). This CDR3 contains 15 residues. The germline V and J ends were trimmed by 5 bases and 0 bases, with 12 bases remaining between them. The CDR3 loop is CASSPLGTSTDTQYF. As DNA, the CDR3 is TGTGCCAGCAGTCCCTTAGGGACTAGCACAGATACGCAGTATTTT.

This clonotype was recorded many times. The chain joins TRBV6-5 to TRBJ1-3; D gene ambiguous. The ends were cut back, 0 bases at V and 0 bases at J, with 6 bases in the middle. The germline V gene encodes CDR1 MNHEY and CDR2 SVGAGI. This CDR3 has 15 amino acids. The CDR3 loop is CASSYSRDSGNTIYF. The CDR3, as DNA: TGTGCCAGCAGTTACTCGAGGGACTCTGGAAACACCATATATTTT.

This clonotype was picked up many times. At one end the junction does not follow the germline gene, possibly because of a read error. V usage is TRBV29-1 and J usage is TRBJ2-7; maybe TRBD2 (6 bases). This CDR3 has 9 residues. In germline, CDR1 is SQVTM, CDR2 ANQGSEA. The CDR3 region has the DNA TGCAGCGTTGACCGGGAGCCGTACTTC. As protein: CSVDREPYF.

V is TRBV5-1 and J is TRBJ2-7; maybe TRBD2 (6 bases). Per the germline V gene, CDR1 is SGHRS and CDR2 is YFSETQ. The CDR3 extends over 16 amino acids. The V and J ends lost 4 bases and 3 bases respectively, with 20 bases between them. The CDR3 DNA reads TGCGCCAGCAGCGGGGGAGGCAGGGCGGTAATCTACGAGCAGTACTTC. It specifies CASSGGGRAVIYEQYF.

The table lists this clonotype with many counts. This rearrangement joins TRBV29-1 to TRBJ2-5; D remains unclear. V lost 3 bases to trimming and J lost 4 bases, with 15 bases between them. Looked up from germline, CDR1 is SQVTM and CDR2 is ANQGSEA. The length of the CDR3 is 14 residues. As DNA, the CDR3 is TGCAGCGTTGATGTCGGCACTTGGGGAGAGACCCAGTACTTC. It yields the protein CSVDVGTWGETQYF.

This clonotype was detected many times. The rearrangement joins TRBV4-1 to TRBJ2-7; TRBD1 matches 10 bases. In germline, CDR1 is MGHRA, CDR2 YSYEKL. The CDR3 has 15 amino acids. V lost 1 base to trimming and J lost 4 bases; unmatched junction nucleotides: 4. The CDR3 here is CASSQGTGGVYEQYF. CDR3 coding DNA: TGCGCCAGCAGCCAAGGGACAGGGGGGGTGTACGAGCAGTACTTC.

The chain employs TRBV7-6 and TRBJ2-1, with TRBD2 identical over 12 bases. Trimming took 3 bases from V and 7 from J; bases not matched to a gene: 4. The germline V gene has CDR1 SGHVS and CDR2 FNYEAQ. The CDR3 is made up of 15 amino acids. The CDR3 is CASSFLAGGANEQFF. CDR3 nucleotide sequence: TGTGCCAGCAGCTTTCTAGCGGGAGGGGCAAATGAGCAGTTCTTC.

Many counts were recorded for this clonotype. The J gene is TRBJ2-7, the V gene TRBV21-1; the tabulated D call, TRBD1, remains unverified against the DNA. TRBV21-1 constitutes a pseudogene. The CDR3 has 17 residues. The chain's CDR3 is CASSKENGTGHSYEQYF. The CDR3 DNA sequence: TGTGCCAGCAGCAAAGAGAACGGGACAGGGCACTCTTACGAGCAGTACTTC.

This clonotype occurred a few times. The genes are TRBV20-1 and TRBJ1-2, with D uncertain. The V gene lost 5 bases and the J gene lost 4 bases, with 11 bases spanning the gap. Germline CDR1 is DFQATT and CDR2 is SNEGSKA (reference sequence). This CDR3 region has 12 residues. As DNA, the CDR3 is TGCAGTGCTCAAGTGCTCGCCTATGGCTACACCTTC. Translating it yields CSAQVLAYGYTF.

This clonotype was observed a handful of times. This may arise from a read error, as a much more abundant clone is one base away. The chain recombines TRBV20-1 with TRBJ2-5; D uncertain. The V gene lost 0 bases and the J gene lost 5 bases, with 10 bases spanning the gap. This CDR3 contains 13 residues. CDR1 is DFQATT and CDR2 is SNEGSKA in the germline V gene (reference sequence). For the CDR3, the DNA is TGCAGTGCTAGAGATACGGGTCGGGAGACCCAGTACTTC. It codes for CSARDTGRETQYF.

The sample holds many counts of this clonotype. This chain uses TRBV5-1 with TRBJ2-7; D ambiguous. Germline loops: CDR1 SGHRS, CDR2 YFSETQ. This CDR3 spans 11 amino acids. Trimming took 7 bases from V and 3 from J, leaving 8 bases between them. The CDR3 nucleotides are TGCGCCAGCGCGCAGTTCTACGAGCAGTACTTC. It is translated as CASAQFYEQYF.

This clonotype was recorded many times. The V gene is TRBV5-1, the J gene TRBJ2-5; D ambiguous. V was trimmed by 0 bases and J by 3 bases, leaving 9 bases between them. This CDR3 comprises 14 residues. Germline CDR1 is SGHRS and CDR2 is YFSETQ. Here the CDR3 reads CASSLVSREETQYF. CDR3 DNA: TGCGCCAGCAGCTTGGTGTCCCGGGAAGAGACCCAGTACTTC.

This clonotype was counted many times. This sequence joins TRBV9 and TRBJ2-3; 13 bases match TRBD2. V shed 3 bases and J 5 bases; nucleotides not matched to a gene: 6. The germline V gene has CDR1 SGDLS and CDR2 YYNGEE. The length of the CDR3 is 16 residues. The CDR3 region is CASSELAGGQRDTQYF. The CDR3 DNA reads as TGTGCCAGCAGCGAACTAGCGGGGGGGCAGAGAGATACGCAGTATTTT.

This clonotype appeared many times. V is TRBV29-1 and J is TRBJ2-1; 11 bases line up with TRBD2. V was pared by 6 bases and J by 5 bases, with 3 bases of the junction left unmatched. Germline V gene data show CDR1 as SQVTM and CDR2 as ANQGSEA. There are 13 residues in the CDR3. CDR3 nucleotide sequence: TGCAGCGTGGCACTAGCGGGGGACAATGAGCAGTTCTTC. This sequence encodes CSVALAGDNEQFF.

Many counts were recorded for this clonotype. This sequence joins TRBV3-1 and TRBJ2-1; D gene ambiguous. Trimming removed 0 bases at V and 5 bases at J, with 8 bases between. Per germline, CDR1 LGHDT and CDR2 YNNKEL (reference sequence). The length of the CDR3 is 14 residues. DNA of the CDR3: TGTGCCAGCAGCCAAGATCCGGTAAACAATGAGCAGTTCTTC. Translated: CASSQDPVNNEQFF.

Ten or more counts support this clonotype. The V gene is TRBV20-1, the J gene TRBJ2-1; D call uncertain. The length of the CDR3 is 12 residues. Germline V CDR1 and CDR2: DFQATT, SNEGSKA (reference sequence). V was cut by 3 bases and J by 8 bases, with 11 bases left in between. The CDR3 is CSARPLRDEQFF. The CDR3, as DNA: TGCAGTGCTAGGCCTTTGCGCGATGAGCAGTTCTTC.

This clonotype was recorded a few times. The rearrangement joins TRBV4-2 to TRBJ2-1; D gene uncertain. V was cut by 0 bases and J by 8 bases, with 20 bases left in between. CDR1 is LGHNA and CDR2 is YNFKEQ in the germline V gene. This CDR3 comprises 17 residues. In DNA, the CDR3 is TGTGCCAGCAGCCAAGACGTCGCTAGTATGATCTTCGATGAGCAGTTCTTC. Protein sequence: CASSQDVASMIFDEQFF.

This clonotype was detected ten times or more. The V call is TRBV20-1, the J call TRBJ2-7; the match to TRBD2 covers 9 bases. Per the germline V gene, CDR1 is DFQATT and CDR2 is SNEGSKA (reference sequence). V lost 1 base and J lost 7; bases outside the gene matches: 14. The length of the CDR3 is 16 residues. In DNA, the CDR3 is TGCAGTGCTAGAGTGTCGGCGGGGGGGCGAGGTGAAGAGCAGTACTTC. Protein: CSARVSAGGRGEEQYF.